A selection of T cell receptor beta chains follows, all from one sample in a study of blood T cell repertoires in COVID-19. The table came from immunoSEQ multiplex PCR; TCRdb's copy has only in-frame clones and leaves some out. The sample consists of some 290,000 clones, 83% of them appearing once. The source material was peripheral blood. The receptor source for this set is a man aged 60 to 75 who had recovered from COVID-19. Each CDR3 is given with its conserved first and last residue. D genes are given only for firm matches. Clone size is shown for a subset of rows, as once, few, many or a class of expanded clone.

size	V	D	J	CDR3	DNA
few	TRBV11-2	NA	TRBJ1-6	CASSLAQGGSPLHF	TGTGCCAGCAGCTTAGCACAGGGCGGTTCACCCCTCCACTTT
NA	TRBV3-1/TRBV3-2	NA	TRBJ2-1	CASSQSRAVRTFNEQFF	TGTGCCAGCAGCCAGTCCAGGGCCGTCCGGACCTTCAATGAGCAGTTCTTC
NA	TRBV29-1	NA	TRBJ2-3	CSVPSPGGRTDTQYF	TGCAGCGTTCCAAGCCCCGGGGGAAGGACAGATACGCAGTATTTT
NA	TRBV7-8	TRBD1	TRBJ1-2	CASSPQGIMGYTF	TGTGCCAGCAGCCCACAGGGGATTATGGGCTACACCTTC
NA	TRBV27	TRBD1	TRBJ2-1	CASSPRTGRNTEQFF	TGTGCCAGCAGTCCTCGGACAGGGAGGAACACTGAGCAGTTCTTC
once	TRBV7-2	TRBD2	TRBJ2-1	CASSLGRGAIVYNEQFF	TGTGCCAGCAGCTTAGGGCGGGGGGCTATCGTATACAATGAGCAGTTCTTC
NA	TRBV7-9	NA	TRBJ1-1	CASSSLGSETGLNTEAFF	TGTGCCAGCAGCTCATTAGGCAGTGAAACAGGCTTGAACACTGAAGCTTTCTTT
NA	TRBV9	NA	TRBJ1-5	CASSPTTGIEQPQHF	TGTGCCAGCAGCCCAACTACAGGAATAGAGCAGCCCCAGCATTTT
NA	TRBV18	TRBD2	TRBJ2-1	CASSPAASGGIYNEQFF	TGTGCCAGCTCACCAGCGGCTAGCGGGGGGATCTACAATGAGCAGTTCTTC
NA	TRBV6-6	TRBD1	TRBJ2-7	CASKTGGGNEQYF	TGTGCCAGCAAGACAGGGGGGGGAAACGAGCAGTACTTC
NA	TRBV7-8	TRBD2	TRBJ2-5	CASSFVGLAGGRGETQYF	TGTGCCAGCAGCTTTGTGGGACTAGCGGGAGGGCGAGGAGAGACCCAGTACTTC
many	TRBV28	TRBD1	TRBJ1-4	CASSSTGTGYSEKLFF	TGTGCCAGCAGTTCGACCGGGACAGGGTATAGTGAAAAACTGTTTTTT
few	TRBV30	TRBD1	TRBJ1-6	CAWSGRQGNSPLHF	TGTGCCTGGAGTGGTCGACAGGGGAATTCACCCCTCCACTTT
few	TRBV19	NA	TRBJ1-1	CASSMSAGGEWTEAFF	TGTGCCAGTAGTATGAGTGCCGGGGGGGAGTGGACTGAAGCTTTCTTT
NA	TRBV7-2	TRBD2	TRBJ2-1	CASSGLAGVNNEQFF	TGTGCCAGCAGCGGACTAGCGGGGGTTAACAATGAGCAGTTCTTC
NA	TRBV12-5	TRBD1	TRBJ2-1	CASAFRGTGINEQFF	TGTGCTAGTGCCTTTCGGGGGACAGGGATCAATGAGCAGTTCTTC
NA	TRBV6-5	NA	TRBJ2-7	CASSYDPDKNYEQYF	TGTGCCAGCAGTTACGACCCTGACAAGAACTACGAGCAGTACTTC
NA	TRBV15	NA	TRBJ2-7	CATSRGSGAGRQYEQYF	TGTGCCACCAGCAGAGGTTCAGGGGCGGGCCGACAATACGAGCAGTACTTC